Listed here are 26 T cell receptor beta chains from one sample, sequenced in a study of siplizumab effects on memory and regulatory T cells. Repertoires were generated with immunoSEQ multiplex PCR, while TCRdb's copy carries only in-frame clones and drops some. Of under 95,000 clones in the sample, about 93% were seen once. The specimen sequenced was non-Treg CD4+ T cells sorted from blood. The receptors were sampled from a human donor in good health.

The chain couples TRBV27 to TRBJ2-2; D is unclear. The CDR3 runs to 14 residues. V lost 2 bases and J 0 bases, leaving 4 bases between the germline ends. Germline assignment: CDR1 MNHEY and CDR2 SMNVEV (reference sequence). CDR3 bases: TGTGCCAGCAGTTTAAACGCGAACACCGGGGAGCTGTTTTTT. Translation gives CASSLNANTGELFF.

The CDR3 nucleotides are TGTGCCAGCACCTTTCGGGGCACCAGCAATCAGCCCCAGCATTTT. This sequence encodes CASTFRGTSNQPQHF. V and J are TRBV6-6 and TRBJ1-5, with a possible D match to TRBD1 (5 bases). Germline V gene data show CDR1 as MNHNY and CDR2 as SVGAGI (reference sequence). Trimming stripped 7 bases from V and 1 base from J, with 14 bases between. CDR3 length: 15 amino acids.

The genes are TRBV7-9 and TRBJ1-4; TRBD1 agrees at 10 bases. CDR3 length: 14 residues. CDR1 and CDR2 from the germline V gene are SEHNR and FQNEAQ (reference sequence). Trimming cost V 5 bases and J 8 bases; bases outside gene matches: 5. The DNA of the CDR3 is TGTGCCAGCAGCCTGGGACAGGGGTACGAAAAACTGTTTTTT. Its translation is CASSLGQGYEKLFF. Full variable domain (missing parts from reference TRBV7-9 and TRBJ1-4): DTGVSQNPRHKITKRGQNVTFRCDPISEHNRLYWYRQTLGQGPEFLTYFQNEAQLEKSRLLSDRFSAERPKGSFSTLEIQRTEQGDSAMYLCASSLGQGYEKLFFGSGTQLSVL.

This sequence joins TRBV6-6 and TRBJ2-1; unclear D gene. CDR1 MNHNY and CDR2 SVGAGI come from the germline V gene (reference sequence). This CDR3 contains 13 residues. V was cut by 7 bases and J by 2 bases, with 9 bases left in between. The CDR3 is CASMSNPYNEQFF. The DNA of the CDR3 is TGTGCCAGCATGTCCAATCCCTACAATGAGCAGTTCTTC.

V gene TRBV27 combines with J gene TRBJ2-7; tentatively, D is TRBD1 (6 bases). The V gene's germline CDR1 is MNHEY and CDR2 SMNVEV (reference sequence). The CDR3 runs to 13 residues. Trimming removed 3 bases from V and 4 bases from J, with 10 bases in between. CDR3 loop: CASSLGHKYEQYF. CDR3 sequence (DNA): TGTGCCAGCAGTTTGGGACACAAGTACGAGCAGTACTTC.

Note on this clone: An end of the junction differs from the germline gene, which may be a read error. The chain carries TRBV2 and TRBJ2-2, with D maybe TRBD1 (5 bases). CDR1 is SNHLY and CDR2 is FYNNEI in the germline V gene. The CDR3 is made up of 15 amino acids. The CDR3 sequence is CASREGVSNTGELFF. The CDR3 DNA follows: TGTGCCAGCAGGGAAGGGGTGTCGAACACCGGGGAGCTGTTTTTT.

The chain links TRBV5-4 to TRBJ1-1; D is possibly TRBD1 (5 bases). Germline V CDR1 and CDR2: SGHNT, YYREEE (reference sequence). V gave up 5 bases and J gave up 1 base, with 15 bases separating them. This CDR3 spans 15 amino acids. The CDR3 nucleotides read TGTGCCAGCAGTTCGGGAGGGGTAGAGAACACTGAAGCTTTCTTT. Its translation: CASSSGGVENTEAFF.

In DNA, the CDR3 is TGTGCCAGCAGCTTAGCTCCCGGCCAGGGAAACACCATATATTTT. This translates into CASSLAPGQGNTIYF. The chain combines TRBV7-9 with TRBJ1-3; D remains ambiguous. The CDR3 is 15 amino acids. V was trimmed by 0 bases and J by 4 bases, leaving 10 bases between them. Germline CDR1 is SEHNR and CDR2 is FQNEAQ (reference sequence).

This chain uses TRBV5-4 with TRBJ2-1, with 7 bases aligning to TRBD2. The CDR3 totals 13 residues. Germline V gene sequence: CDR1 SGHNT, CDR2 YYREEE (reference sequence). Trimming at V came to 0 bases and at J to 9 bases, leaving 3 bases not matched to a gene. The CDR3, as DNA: TGTGCCAGCAGCTTGGTTGGGGGGGGTGAGCAGTTCTTC. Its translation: CASSLVGGGEQFF.

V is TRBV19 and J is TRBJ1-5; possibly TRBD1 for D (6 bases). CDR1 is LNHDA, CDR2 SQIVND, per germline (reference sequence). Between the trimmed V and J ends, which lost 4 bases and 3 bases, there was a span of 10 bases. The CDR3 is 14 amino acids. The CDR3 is CASSSTGFNQPQHF. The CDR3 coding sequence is TGTGCCAGTAGTAGCACAGGGTTCAATCAGCCCCAGCATTTT.

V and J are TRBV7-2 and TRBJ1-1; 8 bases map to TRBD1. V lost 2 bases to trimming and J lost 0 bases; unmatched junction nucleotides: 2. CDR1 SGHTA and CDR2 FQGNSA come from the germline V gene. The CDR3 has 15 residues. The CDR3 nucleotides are TGTGCCAGCAGCTTAAGACAGGGGTTGAACACTGAAGCTTTCTTT. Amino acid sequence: CASSLRQGLNTEAFF. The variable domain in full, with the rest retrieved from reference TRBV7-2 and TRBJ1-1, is GAGVSQSPSNKVTEKGKDVELRCDPISGHTALYWYRQSLGQGLEFLIYFQGNSAPDKSGLPSDRFSAERTGGSVSTLTIQRTQQEDSAVYLCASSLRQGLNTEAFFGQGTRLTVV.

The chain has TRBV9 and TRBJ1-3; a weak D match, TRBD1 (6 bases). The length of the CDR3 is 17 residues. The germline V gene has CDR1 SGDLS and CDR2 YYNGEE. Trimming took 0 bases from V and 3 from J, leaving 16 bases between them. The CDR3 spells CASSVATEGGYGNTIYF. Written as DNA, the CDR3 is TGTGCCAGCAGCGTAGCTACGGAGGGGGGCTATGGAAACACCATATATTTT.

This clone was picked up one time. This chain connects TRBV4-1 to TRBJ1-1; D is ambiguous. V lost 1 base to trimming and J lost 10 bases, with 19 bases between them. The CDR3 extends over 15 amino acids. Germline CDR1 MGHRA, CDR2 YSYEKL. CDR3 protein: CASSQVTTAPLRAFF. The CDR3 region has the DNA TGCGCCAGCAGCCAAGTGACCACCGCTCCTCTAAGAGCTTTCTTT.

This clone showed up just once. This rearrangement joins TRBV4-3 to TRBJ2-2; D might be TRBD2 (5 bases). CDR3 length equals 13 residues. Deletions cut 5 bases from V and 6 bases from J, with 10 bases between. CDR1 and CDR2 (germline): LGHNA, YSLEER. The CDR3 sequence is CASSFSLAGELFF. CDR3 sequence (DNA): TGCGCCAGCAGCTTTTCACTAGCCGGGGAGCTGTTTTTT.

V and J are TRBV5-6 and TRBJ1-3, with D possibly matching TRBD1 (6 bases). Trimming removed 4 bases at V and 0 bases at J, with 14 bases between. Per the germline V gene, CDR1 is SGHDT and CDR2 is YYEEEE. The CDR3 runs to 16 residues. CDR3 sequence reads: CASSAGAASSGNTIYF. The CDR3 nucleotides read TGTGCCAGCAGCGCGGGGGCGGCGAGCTCTGGAAACACCATATATTTT.

The CDR3 spells CAISDPLAGEGKDTQYF. The CDR3 region has the DNA TGTGCCATCAGTGACCCTCTGGCGGGAGAAGGAAAAGATACGCAGTATTTT. The genes are TRBV10-3 and TRBJ2-3; 7 bases map to TRBD2. In germline, CDR1 is ENHRY, CDR2 SYGVKD. This CDR3 has 17 residues. V lost 3 bases, J lost 5 bases, and 14 bases stayed unmatched.

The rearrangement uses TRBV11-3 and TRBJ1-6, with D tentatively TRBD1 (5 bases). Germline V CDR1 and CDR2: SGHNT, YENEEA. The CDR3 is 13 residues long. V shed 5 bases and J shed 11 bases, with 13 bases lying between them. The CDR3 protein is CASSPGAGTPLHF. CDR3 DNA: TGTGCCAGCAGCCCTGGGGCAGGAACACCCCTCCACTTT.

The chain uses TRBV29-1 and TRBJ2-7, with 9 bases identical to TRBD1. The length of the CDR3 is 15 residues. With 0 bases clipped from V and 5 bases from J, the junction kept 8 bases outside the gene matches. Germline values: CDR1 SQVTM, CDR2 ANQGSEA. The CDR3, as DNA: TGCAGCGTTGAAGATCGGGGACAGGGTCTAAACGAGCAGTACTTC. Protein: CSVEDRGQGLNEQYF.

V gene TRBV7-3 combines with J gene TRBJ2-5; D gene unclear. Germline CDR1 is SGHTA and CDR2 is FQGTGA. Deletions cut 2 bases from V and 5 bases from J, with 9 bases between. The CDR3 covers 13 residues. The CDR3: CASSLDRPETQYF. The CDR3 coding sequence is TGTGCCAGCAGCTTAGATCGTCCGGAGACCCAGTACTTC.

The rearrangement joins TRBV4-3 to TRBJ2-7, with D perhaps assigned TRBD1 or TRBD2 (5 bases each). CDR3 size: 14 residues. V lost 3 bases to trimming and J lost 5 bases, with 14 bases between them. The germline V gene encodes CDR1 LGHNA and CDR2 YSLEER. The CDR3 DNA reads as TGCGCCAGCAGCCAGCGTGGTTTGGGGGACGAGCAGTACTTC. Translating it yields CASSQRGLGDEQYF.

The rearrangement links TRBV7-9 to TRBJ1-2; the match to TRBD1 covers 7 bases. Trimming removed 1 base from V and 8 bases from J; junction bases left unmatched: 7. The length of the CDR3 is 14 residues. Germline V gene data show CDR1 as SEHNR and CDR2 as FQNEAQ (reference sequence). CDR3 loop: CASSLGRTGVGYTF. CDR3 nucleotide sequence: TGTGCCAGCAGCTTAGGTCGGACAGGTGTGGGCTACACCTTC.

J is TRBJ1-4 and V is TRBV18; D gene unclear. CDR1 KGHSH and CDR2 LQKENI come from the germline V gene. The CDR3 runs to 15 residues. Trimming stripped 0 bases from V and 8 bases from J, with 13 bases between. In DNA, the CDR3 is TGTGCCAGCTCACCACCGCAGGCCAGTAGAGAAAAACTGTTTTTT. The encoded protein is CASSPPQASREKLFF.

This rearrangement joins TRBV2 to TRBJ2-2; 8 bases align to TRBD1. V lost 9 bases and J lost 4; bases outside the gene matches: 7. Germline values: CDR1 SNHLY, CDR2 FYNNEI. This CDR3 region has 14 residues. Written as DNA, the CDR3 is TGTGCCAGTTCCGGGACAGGCTTCACCGGGGAGCTGTTTTTT. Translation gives CASSGTGFTGELFF.

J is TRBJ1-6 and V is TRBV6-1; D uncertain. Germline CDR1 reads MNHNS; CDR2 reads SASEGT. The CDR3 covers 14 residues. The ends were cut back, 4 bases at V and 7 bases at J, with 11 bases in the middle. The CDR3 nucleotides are TGTGCCAGCAGTGGGTGGTCCAAAAATTCACCCCTCCACTTT. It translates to CASSGWSKNSPLHF.

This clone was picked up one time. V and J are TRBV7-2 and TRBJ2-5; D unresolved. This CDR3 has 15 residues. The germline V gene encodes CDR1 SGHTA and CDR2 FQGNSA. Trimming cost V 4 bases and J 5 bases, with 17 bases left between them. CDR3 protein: CASSSARGPAETQYF. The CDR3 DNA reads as TGTGCCAGCAGCTCGGCGAGAGGACCGGCGGAGACCCAGTACTTC.

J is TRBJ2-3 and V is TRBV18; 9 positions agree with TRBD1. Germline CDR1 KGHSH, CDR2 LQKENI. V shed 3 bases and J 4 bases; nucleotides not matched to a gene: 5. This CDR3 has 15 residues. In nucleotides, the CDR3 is TGTGCCAGCTCACCGGGACAGGGAGAGGCAGATACGCAGTATTTT. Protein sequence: CASSPGQGEADTQYF.